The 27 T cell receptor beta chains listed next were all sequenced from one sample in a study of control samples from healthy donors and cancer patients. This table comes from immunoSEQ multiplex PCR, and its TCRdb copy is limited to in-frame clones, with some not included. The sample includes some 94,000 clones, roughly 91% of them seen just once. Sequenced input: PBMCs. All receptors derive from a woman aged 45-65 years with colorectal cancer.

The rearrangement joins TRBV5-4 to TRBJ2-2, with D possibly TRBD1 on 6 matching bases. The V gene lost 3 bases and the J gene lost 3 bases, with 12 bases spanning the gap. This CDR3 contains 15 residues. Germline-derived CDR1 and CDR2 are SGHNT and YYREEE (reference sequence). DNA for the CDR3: TGTGCCAGCAGCTCCGAAACAGGGTACACCGGGGAGCTGTTTTTT. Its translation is CASSSETGYTGELFF.

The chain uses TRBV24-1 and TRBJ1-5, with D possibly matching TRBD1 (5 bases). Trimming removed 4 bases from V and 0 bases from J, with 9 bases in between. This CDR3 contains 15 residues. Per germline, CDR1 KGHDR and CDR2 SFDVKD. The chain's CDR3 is CATSDHRNSNQPQHF. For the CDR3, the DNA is TGTGCCACCAGTGACCACAGGAATAGCAATCAGCCCCAGCATTTT.

In DNA, the CDR3 is TGTGCCAGCAGTTTTGGGGTGTTCACTGAAGCTTTCTTT. Its protein product is CASSFGVFTEAFF. The rearrangement links TRBV12-3 or TRBV12-4 to TRBJ1-1; D gene unclear. The CDR3 runs to 13 residues. V was pared by 3 bases and J by 4 bases, with 9 bases between.

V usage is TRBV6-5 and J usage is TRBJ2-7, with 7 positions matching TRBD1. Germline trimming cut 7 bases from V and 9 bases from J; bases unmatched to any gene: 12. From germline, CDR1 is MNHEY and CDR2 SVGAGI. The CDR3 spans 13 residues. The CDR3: CASTQQGSRGQYV. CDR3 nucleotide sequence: TGTGCCAGCACCCAACAGGGGTCGAGAGGGCAGTACGTC.

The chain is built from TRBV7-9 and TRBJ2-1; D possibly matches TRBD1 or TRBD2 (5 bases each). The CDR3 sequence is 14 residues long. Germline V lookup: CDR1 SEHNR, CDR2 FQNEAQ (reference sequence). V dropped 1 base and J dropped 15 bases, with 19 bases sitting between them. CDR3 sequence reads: CASSLVGGGPSLFF. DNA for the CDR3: TGTGCCAGCAGCTTAGTCGGTGGGGGTCCTTCTCTGTTCTTC. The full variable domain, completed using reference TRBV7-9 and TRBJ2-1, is DTGVSQNPRHKITKRGQNVTFRCDPISEHNRLYWYRQTLGQGPEFLTYFQNEAQLEKSRLLSDRFSAERPKGSFSTLEIQRTEQGDSAMYLCASSLVGGGPSLFFGPGTRLTVL.

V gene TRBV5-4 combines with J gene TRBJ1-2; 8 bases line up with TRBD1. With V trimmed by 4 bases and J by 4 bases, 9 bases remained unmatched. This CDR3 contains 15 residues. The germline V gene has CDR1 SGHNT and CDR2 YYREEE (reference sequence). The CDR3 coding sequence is TGTGCCAGCAGCATAGACAGGGGCGTGGGCTATGGCTACACCTTC. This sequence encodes CASSIDRGVGYGYTF.

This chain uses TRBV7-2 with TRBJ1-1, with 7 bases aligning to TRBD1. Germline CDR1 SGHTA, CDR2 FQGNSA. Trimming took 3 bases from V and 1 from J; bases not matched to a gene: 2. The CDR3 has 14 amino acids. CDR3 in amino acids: CASSLQGENTEAFF. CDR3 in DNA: TGTGCCAGCAGCTTGCAGGGGGAGAACACTGAAGCTTTCTTT.

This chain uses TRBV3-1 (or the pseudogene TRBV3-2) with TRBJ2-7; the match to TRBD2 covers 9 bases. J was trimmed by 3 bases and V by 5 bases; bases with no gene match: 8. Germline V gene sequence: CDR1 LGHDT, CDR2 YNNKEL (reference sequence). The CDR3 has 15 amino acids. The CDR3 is CASSNSGGTNYEQYV. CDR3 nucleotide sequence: TGTGCCAGCAGCAACAGCGGGGGGACCAACTACGAGCAGTACGTC.

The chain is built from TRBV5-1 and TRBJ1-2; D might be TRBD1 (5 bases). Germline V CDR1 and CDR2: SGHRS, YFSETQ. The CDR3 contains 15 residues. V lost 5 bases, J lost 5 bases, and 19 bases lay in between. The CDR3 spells CASSDGGSSIYGYTF. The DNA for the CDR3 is TGCGCCAGCAGTGATGGGGGTAGTTCGATTTATGGCTACACCTTC.

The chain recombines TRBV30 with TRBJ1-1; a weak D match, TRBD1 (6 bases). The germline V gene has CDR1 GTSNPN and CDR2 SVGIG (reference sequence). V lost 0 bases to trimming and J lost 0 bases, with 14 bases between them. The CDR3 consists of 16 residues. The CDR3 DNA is TGTGCCTGGAGTGTACAATGGACAGATATGAACACTGAAGCTTTCTTT. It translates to CAWSVQWTDMNTEAFF.

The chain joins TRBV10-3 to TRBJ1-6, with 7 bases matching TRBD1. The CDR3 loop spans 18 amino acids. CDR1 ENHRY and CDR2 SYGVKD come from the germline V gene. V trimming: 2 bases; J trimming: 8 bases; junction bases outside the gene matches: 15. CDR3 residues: CAISEPVSRGGRDSPLHF. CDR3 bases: TGTGCCATCAGTGAGCCGGTGAGCAGGGGGGGACGGGATTCACCCCTCCACTTT.

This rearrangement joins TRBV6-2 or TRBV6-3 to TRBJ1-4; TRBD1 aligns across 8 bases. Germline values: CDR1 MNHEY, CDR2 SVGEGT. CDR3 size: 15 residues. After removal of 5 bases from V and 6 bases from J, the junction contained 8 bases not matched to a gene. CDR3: CASSVPGTGYEKLFF. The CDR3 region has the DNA TGTGCCAGCAGTGTCCCCGGGACAGGTTATGAAAAACTGTTTTTT.

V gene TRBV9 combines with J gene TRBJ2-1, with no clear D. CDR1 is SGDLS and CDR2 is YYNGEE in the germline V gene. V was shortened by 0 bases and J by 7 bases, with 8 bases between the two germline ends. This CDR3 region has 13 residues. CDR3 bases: TGTGCCAGCAGCGTAGAGGATGCGAATGAGCAGTTCTTC. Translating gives CASSVEDANEQFF.

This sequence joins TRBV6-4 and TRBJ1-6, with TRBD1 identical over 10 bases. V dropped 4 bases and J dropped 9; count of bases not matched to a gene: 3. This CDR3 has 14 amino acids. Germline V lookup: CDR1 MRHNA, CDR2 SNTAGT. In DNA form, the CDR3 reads TGTGCCAGCAGTGCGACAGGGGGCGCTTCACCCCTCCACTTT. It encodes CASSATGGASPLHF.

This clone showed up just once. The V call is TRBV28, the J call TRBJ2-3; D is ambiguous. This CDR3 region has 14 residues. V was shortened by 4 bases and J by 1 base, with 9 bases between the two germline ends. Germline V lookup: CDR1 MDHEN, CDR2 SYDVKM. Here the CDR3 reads CASSSPSGTDTQYF. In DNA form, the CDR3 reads TGTGCCAGCAGTTCCCCGTCCGGCACAGATACGCAGTATTTT.

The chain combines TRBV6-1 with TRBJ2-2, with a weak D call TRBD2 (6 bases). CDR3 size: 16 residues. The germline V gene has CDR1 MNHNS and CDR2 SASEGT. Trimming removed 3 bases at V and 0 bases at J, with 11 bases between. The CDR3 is CASSDRVAANTGELFF. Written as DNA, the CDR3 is TGTGCCAGCAGTGACAGGGTAGCGGCGAACACCGGGGAGCTGTTTTTT.

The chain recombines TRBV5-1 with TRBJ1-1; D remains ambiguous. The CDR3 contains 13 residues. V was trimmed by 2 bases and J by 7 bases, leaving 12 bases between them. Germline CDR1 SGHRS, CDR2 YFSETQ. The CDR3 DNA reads TGCGCCAGCAGCTTCGAAGGTACAGATGAAGCTTTCTTT. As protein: CASSFEGTDEAFF.

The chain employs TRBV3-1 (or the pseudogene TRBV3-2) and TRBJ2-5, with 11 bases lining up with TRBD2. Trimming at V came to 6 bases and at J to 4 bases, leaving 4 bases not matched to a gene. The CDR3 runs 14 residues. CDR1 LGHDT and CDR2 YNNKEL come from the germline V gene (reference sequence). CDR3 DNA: TGTGCCAGCAGTCATACTAGCGGGGGAGAGACCCAGTACTTC. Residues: CASSHTSGGETQYF.

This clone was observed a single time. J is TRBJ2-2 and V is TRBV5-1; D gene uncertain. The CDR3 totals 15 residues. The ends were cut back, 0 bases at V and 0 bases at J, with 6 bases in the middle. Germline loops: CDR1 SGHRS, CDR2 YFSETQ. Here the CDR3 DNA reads TGCGCCAGCAGCTTGGCAGTCACGAACACCGGGGAGCTGTTTTTT. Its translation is CASSLAVTNTGELFF.

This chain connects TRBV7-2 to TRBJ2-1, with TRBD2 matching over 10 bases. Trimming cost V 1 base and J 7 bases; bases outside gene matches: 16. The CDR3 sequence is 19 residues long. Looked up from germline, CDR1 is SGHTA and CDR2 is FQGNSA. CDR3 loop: CASSLGPAGSGGARNEQFF. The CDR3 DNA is TGTGCCAGCAGCTTAGGGCCCGCCGGGAGCGGGGGGGCGCGAAATGAGCAGTTCTTC. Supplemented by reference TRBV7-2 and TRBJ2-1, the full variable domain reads GAGVSQSPSNKVTEKGKDVELRCDPISGHTALYWYRQSLGQGLEFLIYFQGNSAPDKSGLPSDRFSAERTGGSVSTLTIQRTQQEDSAVYLCASSLGPAGSGGARNEQFFGPGTRLTVL.

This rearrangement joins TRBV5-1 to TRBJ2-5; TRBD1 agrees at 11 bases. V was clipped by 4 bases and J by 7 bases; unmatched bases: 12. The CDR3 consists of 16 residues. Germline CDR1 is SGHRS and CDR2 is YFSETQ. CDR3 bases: TGCGCCAGCAGCCGCCCCGGGACAGGGGGTGGTGGGACCCAGTACTTC. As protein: CASSRPGTGGGGTQYF.

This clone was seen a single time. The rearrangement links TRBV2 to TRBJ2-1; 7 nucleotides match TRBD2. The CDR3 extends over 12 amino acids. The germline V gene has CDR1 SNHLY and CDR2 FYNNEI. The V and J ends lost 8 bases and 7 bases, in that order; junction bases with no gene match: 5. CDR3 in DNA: TGTGCCAGCGGGGGGGTACGGAATGAGCAGTTCTTC. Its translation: CASGGVRNEQFF.

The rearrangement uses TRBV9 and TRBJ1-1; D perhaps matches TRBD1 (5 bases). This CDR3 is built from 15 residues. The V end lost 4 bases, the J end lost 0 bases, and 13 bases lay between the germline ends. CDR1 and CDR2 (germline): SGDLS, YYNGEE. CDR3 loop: CASSPRGAVNTEAFF. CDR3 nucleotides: TGTGCCAGCAGCCCCCGAGGGGCGGTGAACACTGAAGCTTTCTTT.

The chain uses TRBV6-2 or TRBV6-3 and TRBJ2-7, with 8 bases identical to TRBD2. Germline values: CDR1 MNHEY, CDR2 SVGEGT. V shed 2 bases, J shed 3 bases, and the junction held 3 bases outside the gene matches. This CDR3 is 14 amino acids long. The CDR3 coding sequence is TGTGCCAGCAGTTACACCGGGACTAGCTACGAGCAGTACGTC. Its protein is CASSYTGTSYEQYV.

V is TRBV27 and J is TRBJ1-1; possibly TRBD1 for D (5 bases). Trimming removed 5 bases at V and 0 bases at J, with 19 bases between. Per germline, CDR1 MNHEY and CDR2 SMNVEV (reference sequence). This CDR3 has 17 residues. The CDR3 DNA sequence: TGTGCCAGCAGTCCCCAGACAGATTACTACATGAACACTGAAGCTTTCTTT. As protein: CASSPQTDYYMNTEAFF.

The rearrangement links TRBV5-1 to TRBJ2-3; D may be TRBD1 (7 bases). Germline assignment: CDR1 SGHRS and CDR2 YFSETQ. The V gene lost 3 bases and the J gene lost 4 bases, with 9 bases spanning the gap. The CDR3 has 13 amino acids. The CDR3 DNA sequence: TGCGCCAGCAGCTGGAGGGGGCCAGATACGCAGTATTTT. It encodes CASSWRGPDTQYF.

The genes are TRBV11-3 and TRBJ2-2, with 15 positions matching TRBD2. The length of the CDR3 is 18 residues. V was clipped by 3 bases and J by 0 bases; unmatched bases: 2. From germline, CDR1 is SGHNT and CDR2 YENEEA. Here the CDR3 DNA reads TGTGCCAGCAGCTTGGGACTAGCGGGGGGCTCGAACACCGGGGAGCTGTTTTTT. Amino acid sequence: CASSLGLAGGSNTGELFF.